The 18 T cell receptor beta chains given below trace back to one sample, sequenced in a study of Ad26.COV2.S vaccination and SARS-CoV-2 variants. Measured with immunoSEQ multiplex PCR; TCRdb has only the in-frame clones, and not every one. Here the sample spans about 400,000 clones, around nine tenths being singletons. Treatment reported: some 20 received Ad26.COV2.S at low or high dose, single or two shots; 5 received placebo; per-sample allocation not given. Following the first vaccine or placebo injection, samples were taken on day 63. Sample: peripheral blood, taken in a trial of Ad26.COV2.S vaccine versus placebo. The source of these receptors is a person aged 18-60 years who received the Ad26.COV2.S COVID-19 vaccine or a placebo.

Points on this clone: In the same sample, other DNA sequences code for this CDR3. V and J are TRBV27 and TRBJ2-7, with D unclear. CDR1 and CDR2 from the germline V gene are MNHEY and SMNVEV (reference sequence). The germline V and J ends were trimmed by 3 bases and 3 bases, with 9 bases remaining between them. The CDR3 contains 13 residues. CDR3 residues: CASSFGPRYEQYF. The CDR3 DNA follows: TGTGCCAGCAGTTTTGGGCCCCGCTACGAGCAGTACTTC.

V gene TRBV5-1 combines with J gene TRBJ2-1; no firm D call. Germline CDR1 SGHRS, CDR2 YFSETQ. The CDR3 length is 15 residues. V lost 0 bases to trimming and J lost 3 bases, with 10 bases between them. For the CDR3, the DNA is TGCGCCAGCAGCTTGGTCCTGCCTAGCTACAATGAGCAGTTCTTC. Amino acids: CASSLVLPSYNEQFF.

The chain has TRBV6-5 and TRBJ2-7, with 7 bases that match TRBD1. The CDR3 covers 13 residues. V was pared by 5 bases and J by 4 bases, with 5 bases of the junction left unmatched. CDR1 and CDR2 from the germline V gene are MNHEY and SVGAGI. This CDR3 reads CASSPGQRYEQYF. In DNA, the CDR3 is TGTGCCAGCAGTCCGGGACAGCGGTACGAGCAGTACTTC.

V gene TRBV6-5 combines with J gene TRBJ2-3; 7 positions agree with TRBD2. V shed 5 bases and J 4 bases; nucleotides not matched to a gene: 9. Germline CDR1 and CDR2: MNHEY and SVGAGI. The CDR3 covers 15 residues. This chain's CDR3 is CASSRQLATADTQYF. The CDR3, as DNA: TGTGCCAGCAGTCGTCAACTAGCGACGGCAGATACGCAGTATTTT.

The chain employs TRBV29-1 and TRBJ1-5; D is uncertain. CDR1 is SQVTM, CDR2 ANQGSEA, per germline. The CDR3 sequence is 13 residues long. V was shortened by 4 bases and J by 3 bases, with 10 bases between the two germline ends. Here the CDR3 reads CSVAAAYNQPQHF. The CDR3 coding sequence is TGCAGCGTTGCGGCAGCTTACAATCAGCCCCAGCATTTT.

V usage is TRBV6-6 and J usage is TRBJ1-4; tentative D call: TRBD1 (6 bases). Germline V gene sequence: CDR1 MNHNY, CDR2 SVGAGI (reference sequence). The V end lost 5 bases, the J end lost 7 bases, and 11 bases lay between the germline ends. The CDR3 covers 13 residues. For the CDR3, the DNA is TGTGCCAGCAGTGGGCAGGGGTCTGAAAAACTGTTTTTT. This gives the protein CASSGQGSEKLFF.

This rearrangement joins TRBV18 to TRBJ1-2; no firm D call. The CDR3 consists of 15 residues. The V and J ends lost 2 bases and 3 bases respectively, with 13 bases between them. The germline V gene has CDR1 KGHSH and CDR2 LQKENI. CDR3 protein: CASSPYQVGDYGYTF. As DNA, the CDR3 is TGTGCCAGCTCACCATATCAGGTCGGAGACTATGGCTACACCTTC.

This clone showed up many times. The gene calls are TRBV13 and TRBJ2-3, with D unclear. Germline V lookup: CDR1 PRHDT, CDR2 FYEKMQ (reference sequence). CDR3 size: 16 residues. Trimming stripped 0 bases from V and 2 bases from J, with 12 bases between. CDR3 bases: TGTGCCAGCAGCTTAGGGGGCTTAGTCGTCACAGATACGCAGTATTTT. Translated, it gives CASSLGGLVVTDTQYF. Filled out from reference TRBV13 and TRBJ2-3, the complete variable domain reads AAGVIQSPRHLIKEKRETATLKCYPIPRHDTVYWYQQGPGQDPQFLISFYEKMQSDKGSIPDRFSAQQFSDYHSELNMSSLELGDSALYFCASSLGGLVVTDTQYFGPGTRLTVL.

V usage is TRBV7-9 and J usage is TRBJ2-1; a weak D match, TRBD1 (5 bases). The CDR3 consists of 16 residues. V shed 3 bases and J shed 6 bases, with 18 bases lying between them. Germline values: CDR1 SEHNR, CDR2 FQNEAQ (reference sequence). For the CDR3, the DNA is TGTGCCAGCAGCTTCCTGCCGGCAACAACAGGCAATGAGCAGTTCTTC. It specifies CASSFLPATTGNEQFF.

The chain uses TRBV9 and TRBJ1-3; 9 bases map to TRBD1. Germline V gene sequence: CDR1 SGDLS, CDR2 YYNGEE. The CDR3 is 17 residues long. J was trimmed by 3 bases and V by 0 bases; bases with no gene match: 7. The DNA for the CDR3 is TGTGCCAGCAGCGTAGGCCACAGGGGGCGCTTTGGAAACACCATATATTTT. Translation: CASSVGHRGRFGNTIYF. Filled out from reference TRBV9 and TRBJ1-3, the complete variable domain reads DSGVTQTPKHLITATGQRVTLRCSPRSGDLSVYWYQQSLDQGLQFLIQYYNGEERAKGNILERFSAQQFPDLHSELNLSSLELGDSALYFCASSVGHRGRFGNTIYFGEGSWLTVV.

The DNA for the CDR3 is TGTGCCAGTAGGGGAACAGGGGGTGTAACAGATACGCAGTATTTT. It translates to CASRGTGGVTDTQYF. The genes are TRBV19 and TRBJ2-3, with 8 bases identical to TRBD1. The CDR3 consists of 15 residues. V dropped 6 bases and J dropped 3; count of bases not matched to a gene: 8. CDR1 is LNHDA, CDR2 SQIVND, per germline (reference sequence).

This sequence joins TRBV4-3 and TRBJ2-7; a weak D match, TRBD2 (5 bases). From germline, CDR1 is LGHNA and CDR2 YSLEER. This CDR3 has 15 residues. V lost 4 bases and J 2 bases, leaving 15 bases between the germline ends. CDR3 nucleotide sequence: TGCGCCAGCAGCCCCCTGAGGGTCGGTACCTACGAGCAGTACTTC. Translating gives CASSPLRVGTYEQYF.

The chain couples TRBV11-2 to TRBJ1-2; maybe TRBD1 (5 bases). The CDR3 sequence is 14 residues long. Germline V gene data show CDR1 as SGHAT and CDR2 as FQNNGV. With 4 bases removed from V and 4 bases from J, the gap between germline ends came to 13 bases. The CDR3 nucleotides read TGTGCCAGCAGCTCTCCGGGGCTCTCCTATGGCTACACCTTC. Translation: CASSSPGLSYGYTF.

The V and J genes are TRBV24-1 and TRBJ1-1, with D unclear. The V gene's germline CDR1 is KGHDR and CDR2 SFDVKD. The CDR3 covers 13 residues. Trimming left V 4 bases short and J 6 bases short, with 11 bases between. The CDR3 coding sequence is TGTGCCACCAGTGACCTCAAGTTAGCTGAAGCTTTCTTT. Protein sequence: CATSDLKLAEAFF.

To note about this clone: This same CDR3 is encoded by further DNA sequences in the sample. This chain connects TRBV4-1 to TRBJ1-2, with 9 bases lining up with TRBD1. Germline V lookup: CDR1 MGHRA, CDR2 YSYEKL. The CDR3 has 13 amino acids. V lost 1 base, J lost 8 bases, and 2 bases stayed unmatched. The CDR3 nucleotides read TGCGCCAGCAGCCAAGGACAGGGGGAAGGCTACACCTTC. It specifies CASSQGQGEGYTF.

The rearrangement uses TRBV20-1 and TRBJ2-3; 7 positions agree with TRBD2. Germline V gene sequence: CDR1 DFQATT, CDR2 SNEGSKA (reference sequence). With V trimmed by 3 bases and J by 2 bases, 8 bases remained unmatched. This CDR3 is built from 15 residues. CDR3 sequence reads: CSASKASGSTDTQYF. DNA of the CDR3: TGCAGTGCTAGTAAGGCTAGCGGATCCACAGATACGCAGTATTTT.

This chain joins TRBV5-6 and TRBJ2-7; 8 positions match TRBD2. The germline V gene encodes CDR1 SGHDT and CDR2 YYEEEE. Trimming cost V 3 bases and J 4 bases; bases outside gene matches: 9. CDR3 length equals 15 residues. This CDR3 is CASSSVAGSPYEQYF. The CDR3, as DNA: TGTGCCAGCAGCTCCGTAGCGGGGAGCCCTTACGAGCAGTACTTC.

The rearrangement links TRBV6-5 to TRBJ2-4; 7 nucleotides agree with TRBD1. The trim removed 8 bases at V and 7 bases at J, leaving 11 bases unmatched. Germline V gene sequence: CDR1 MNHEY, CDR2 SVGAGI. The CDR3 totals 14 residues. For the CDR3, the DNA is TGTGCCAGCGGATTACAGGGGCCGGGGAACATTCAGTACTTC. Its translation: CASGLQGPGNIQYF.